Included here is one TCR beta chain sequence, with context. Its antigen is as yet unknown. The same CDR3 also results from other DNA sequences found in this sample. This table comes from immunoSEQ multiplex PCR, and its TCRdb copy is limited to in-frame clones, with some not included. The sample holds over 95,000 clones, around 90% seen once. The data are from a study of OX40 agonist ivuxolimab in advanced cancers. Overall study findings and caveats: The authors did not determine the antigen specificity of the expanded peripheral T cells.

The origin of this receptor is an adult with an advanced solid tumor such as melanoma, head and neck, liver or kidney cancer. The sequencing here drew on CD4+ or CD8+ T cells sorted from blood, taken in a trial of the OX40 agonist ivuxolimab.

The DNA for the CDR3 is TGTGCCAGCAGCGTAGCTCGGGCAGATACGCAGTATTTT. Translating gives CASSVARADTQYF. This chain uses TRBV9 with TRBJ2-3; no firm D call. This CDR3 contains 13 residues. Trimming took 0 bases from V and 4 from J, leaving 6 bases between them. The V gene's germline CDR1 is SGDLS and CDR2 YYNGEE.